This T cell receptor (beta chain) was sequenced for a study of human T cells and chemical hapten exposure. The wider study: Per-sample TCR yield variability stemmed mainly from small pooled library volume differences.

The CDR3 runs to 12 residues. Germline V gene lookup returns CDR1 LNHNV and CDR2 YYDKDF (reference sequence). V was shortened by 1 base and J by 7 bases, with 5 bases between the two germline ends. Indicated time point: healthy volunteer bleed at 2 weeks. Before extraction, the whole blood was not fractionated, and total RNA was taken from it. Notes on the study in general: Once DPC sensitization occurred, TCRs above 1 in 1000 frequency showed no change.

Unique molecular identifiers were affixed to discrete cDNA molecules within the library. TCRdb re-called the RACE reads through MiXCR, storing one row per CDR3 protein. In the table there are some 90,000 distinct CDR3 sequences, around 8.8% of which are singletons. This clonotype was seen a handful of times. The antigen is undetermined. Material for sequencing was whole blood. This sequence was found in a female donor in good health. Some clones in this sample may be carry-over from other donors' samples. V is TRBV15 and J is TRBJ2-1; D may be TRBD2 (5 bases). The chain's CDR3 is CATSRGGNEQFF. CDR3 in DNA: TGTGCCACCAGCAGAGGAGGGAATGAGCAGTTCTTC.